Each of the 17 T cell receptor beta chains below was sequenced from the same sample in a study of CXCR3-negative and CXCR3-positive naive CD8 T cells. With UMI labels, 5' RACE was used to prepare the TRB cDNA libraries. TCRdb reprocessed the 5' RACE reads and keeps a single row for each CDR3 protein, giving no DNA. The specimen's table records about 63,000 distinct CDR3 sequences. Their antigens remain unidentified. Broader study findings: CXCR3-positive naive cells carried more hydrophobic TRB CDR3s than CXCR3-negative naive cells did.

Source material: naive CXCR3+ CD8+ T cells from blood. Subset reported: CD45RO-CCR7+CD27+CD95- naive CD8+ T cells expressing CXCR3 (TNR3+). The receptors were gathered from a human donor in good health. Some clones in this sample may be carry-over from other donors' samples.

This clonotype ranks as medium-sized (0.01 to 0.1%) in terms of frequency. The rearrangement uses TRBV7-7 and TRBJ2-2; TCRdb's D call, TRBD2, is unchecked because there is no DNA. Germline V lookup: CDR1 SSHAT, CDR2 FNYEAQ (reference sequence). The CDR3 loop spans 21 amino acids. The CDR3 reads CASSLGLLSGGPKMNTGELFF.

The gene calls are TRBV12-3 or TRBV12-4 and TRBJ1-2; TCRdb selects TRBD1, and the lack of DNA leaves this call unchecked. The CDR3 sequence is 14 residues long. CDR3 amino acids: CASSFQGANYGYTF.

The chain joins TRBV2 to TRBJ2-7; TCRdb picks TRBD1, but there is no DNA to check that call. Germline V gives CDR1 SNHLY, CDR2 FYNNEI. The CDR3 is made up of 11 amino acids. The CDR3 here is CAGSGTGEQYF.

The gene calls are TRBV4-1 and TRBJ2-3; there is no DNA to check the TCRdb D call of TRBD1. From germline, CDR1 is MGHRA and CDR2 YSYEKL. This CDR3 spans 15 amino acids. The chain's CDR3 is CASSWTGASTDTQYF.

V and J are TRBV6-2 or TRBV6-3 and TRBJ2-7; TCRdb selects TRBD2, and the lack of DNA leaves this call unchecked. The germline CDR1 and CDR2 sequences are MNHEY and SVGEGT. The CDR3 sequence is 12 residues long. Here the CDR3 reads CASSPAGAQQYF.

The chain links TRBV29-1 to TRBJ2-1; there is no DNA to check the TCRdb D call of TRBD1. CDR1 is SQVTM and CDR2 is ANQGSEA in the germline V gene. The CDR3 runs to 12 residues. The CDR3 loop reads CSVRTGGGEQFF.

The chain couples TRBV2 to TRBJ1-2; without DNA, the TCRdb call of TRBD1 cannot be checked. The CDR3 contains 13 residues. CDR1 SNHLY and CDR2 FYNNEI come from the germline V gene. CDR3 in amino acids: CASNGGGPYGYTF.

This sequence joins TRBV5-1 and TRBJ1-4; the D gene TCRdb calls, TRBD1, cannot be checked with no DNA. Germline V CDR1 and CDR2: SGHRS, YFSETQ. The CDR3 extends over 16 amino acids. CDR3 amino acids: CASSEDRGITNEKLFF.

V usage is TRBV29-1 and J usage is TRBJ2-1; TCRdb's assignment of TRBD1 cannot be checked, as there is no DNA. Germline V lookup: CDR1 SQVTM, CDR2 ANQGSEA. The CDR3 contains 16 residues. The CDR3 sequence: CSVEDTGISSYNEQFF.

V and J are TRBV10-2 and TRBJ2-3; TCRdb returns TRBD2, unconfirmable since there is no DNA. CDR1 and CDR2 (germline): WSHSY, SAAADI. This CDR3 has 16 amino acids. CDR3 protein: CASTSGSALYTDTQYF.

This chain uses TRBV12-3 or TRBV12-4 with TRBJ1-3. This CDR3 has 15 amino acids. Here the CDR3 reads CASRRSAYSGNTIYF.

The chain recombines TRBV29-1 with TRBJ1-1. The CDR3 loop spans 11 amino acids. The V gene's germline CDR1 is SQVTM and CDR2 ANQGSEA. This CDR3 reads CSANVATEAFF.

This chain links TRBV6-2 or TRBV6-3 with TRBJ1-2; TCRdb indicates TRBD1, and absent DNA this call remains unverified. The CDR3 length is 18 residues. Looked up from germline, CDR1 is MNHEY and CDR2 is SVGEGT. The chain's CDR3 is CASSYRLDKAEPDYGYTF.

This chain connects TRBV29-1 to TRBJ2-1; TCRdb calls TRBD1, which cannot be checked without DNA. This CDR3 has 14 amino acids. CDR1 SQVTM and CDR2 ANQGSEA come from the germline V gene. The CDR3: CSVIHRSRGNEQFF.

V is TRBV7-6 and J is TRBJ2-7; TCRdb calls TRBD1, which cannot be checked without DNA. The CDR3 has 16 amino acids. The germline CDR1 and CDR2 sequences are SGHVS and FNYEAQ. The CDR3 region is CASSSLPRDRGYEQYF.

The V call is TRBV7-9, the J call TRBJ2-1; TCRdb's D gene call, TRBD1, goes unchecked for lack of DNA. CDR1 is SEHNR, CDR2 FQNEAQ, per germline (reference sequence). This CDR3 has 15 amino acids. CDR3 region: CASRRGGTGEGEQFF.

The rearrangement links TRBV29-1 to TRBJ2-5; TCRdb gives TRBD1 as the D gene, but with no DNA this cannot be confirmed. The germline gives CDR1 SQVTM, CDR2 ANQGSEA. There are 16 residues in the CDR3. This CDR3 reads CSVRNRDREGRETQYF.